These 21 T cell receptor beta chains came from one sample sequenced in a study of cytomegalovirus exposure and HLA in healthy donors. PCR employed 60 Vbeta and 13 Jbeta primers. Sequencing was performed with immunoSEQ multiplex PCR; in TCRdb, only in-frame clones are kept and a portion is missing. The sample includes 180,000 or so clones, 82% of them seen just once. Material for sequencing was PBMCs. These receptors were collected from a man in his forties in good health and CMV-seronegative.

The chain is built from TRBV28 and TRBJ2-7; 7 nucleotides match TRBD1. Germline V gene sequence: CDR1 MDHEN, CDR2 SYDVKM. V dropped 3 bases and J dropped 4; count of bases not matched to a gene: 0. The CDR3 totals 12 residues. In nucleotides, the CDR3 is TGTGCCAGCAGTTTGGGACAGTACGAGCAGTACTTC. As protein: CASSLGQYEQYF.

The rearrangement uses TRBV21-1 and TRBJ1-4; TRBD1, the table's D call, was not compared with the DNA. TRBV21-1 constitutes a pseudogene. CDR3 length equals 15 residues. The CDR3 DNA is TGTGCCAGCAGCAAAGCATCCCAGTTTAATGAAAAACTGTTTTTT. Translation: CASSKASQFNEKLFF.

This clone appeared a few times. This rearrangement joins TRBV7-7 to TRBJ2-1, with TRBD2 identical over 8 bases. Germline lookup yields CDR1 SSHAT and CDR2 FNYEAQ (reference sequence). The CDR3 runs to 13 residues. This CDR3 reads CAISQREFHEQFF. CDR3 sequence (DNA): TGTGCTATTTCACAGCGGGAGTTCCATGAGCAGTTCTTC.

This chain links TRBV15 with TRBJ2-7, with 7 bases fitting TRBD1. There are 14 residues in the CDR3. V trimming: 2 bases; J trimming: 2 bases; junction bases outside the gene matches: 3. CDR1 is LNHNV and CDR2 is YYDKDF in the germline V gene (reference sequence). The CDR3 reads CATSRRGPTYEQYF. The CDR3 DNA reads as TGTGCCACCAGCAGAAGGGGGCCGACCTACGAGCAGTACTTC.

As concerns this clone: The junction does not match germline at one end; this may be a read error. DNA of the CDR3: TGTGCTAGCAGCTCAGGGATTTCTAACAATGAGCAGTTCTTC. Encoded protein: CASSSGISNNEQFF. The rearrangement uses TRBV7-7 and TRBJ2-1; tentatively, D is TRBD1 (5 bases). This CDR3 region has 14 residues. CDR1 SSHAT and CDR2 FNYEAQ come from the germline V gene (reference sequence).

The chain recombines TRBV4-3 with TRBJ1-5, with a possible D match to TRBD1 (5 bases). V gave up 1 base and J gave up 7 bases, with 20 bases separating them. This CDR3 has 17 amino acids. The germline V gene encodes CDR1 LGHNA and CDR2 YSLEER. The CDR3 bases are TGCGCCAGCAGCCAAGGTTTTAGGACAAGAGAGGAACAGCCCCAGCATTTT. Encoded protein: CASSQGFRTREEQPQHF.

This CDR3 is CASSQLLERGRRGYGYTF. DNA for the CDR3: TGCGCCAGCAGCCAGTTATTAGAAAGGGGGCGCAGGGGCTATGGCTACACCTTC. V is TRBV4-3 and J is TRBJ1-2; TRBD1 aligns across 7 bases. The germline V gene has CDR1 LGHNA and CDR2 YSLEER. The CDR3 consists of 18 residues. After removal of 3 bases from V and 4 bases from J, the junction contained 17 bases not matched to a gene.

Comments on this clone: Other DNA sequences in this specimen translate into the identical CDR3. This chain's CDR3 is CASSLGTSGGTDTQYF. The CDR3 coding sequence is TGCGCCAGCAGCTTGGGGACTAGCGGGGGAACAGATACGCAGTATTTT. The chain employs TRBV5-1 and TRBJ2-3; 13 nucleotides line up with TRBD2. This CDR3 is built from 16 residues. J was trimmed by 3 bases and V by 0 bases; bases with no gene match: 1. Germline V gene data show CDR1 as SGHRS and CDR2 as YFSETQ.

The rearrangement uses TRBV7-8 and TRBJ2-7; D is uncertain. Germline CDR1 SGHVS, CDR2 FQNEAQ. Trimming took 1 base from V and 6 from J, leaving 13 bases between them. The CDR3 runs to 14 residues. CDR3 loop: CASSLGQVVLEQYF. CDR3 coding DNA: TGTGCCAGCAGCTTAGGTCAAGTAGTCCTCGAGCAGTACTTC. The whole variable domain, remainder taken from reference TRBV7-8 and TRBJ2-7, is GAGVSQSPRYKVAKRGQDVALRCDPISGHVSLFWYQQALGQGPEFLTYFQNEAQLDKSGLPSDRFFAERPEGSVSTLKIQRTQQEDSAVYLCASSLGQVVLEQYFGPGTRLTVT.

The V call is TRBV14, the J call TRBJ1-1; TRBD1 matches 7 bases. Germline V gives CDR1 SGHDN, CDR2 FVKESK. The CDR3 sequence is 15 residues long. Trimming removed 2 bases from V and 8 bases from J; junction bases left unmatched: 11. The CDR3 spells CASSQHLASTGEAFF. CDR3 nucleotide sequence: TGTGCCAGCAGCCAACACCTAGCCTCGACAGGGGAAGCTTTCTTT.

V gene TRBV7-9 combines with J gene TRBJ1-2; a weak D match, TRBD1 (6 bases). The CDR3 consists of 12 residues. Trimming stripped 1 base from V and 8 bases from J, with 8 bases between. Germline V gene sequence: CDR1 SEHNR, CDR2 FQNEAQ (reference sequence). This CDR3 reads CASSLEDRGYTF. As DNA, the CDR3 is TGTGCCAGCAGCTTAGAGGACAGAGGCTACACCTTC.

The genes are TRBV6-1 and TRBJ2-1; TRBD1 agrees at 8 bases. Germline V gives CDR1 MNHNS, CDR2 SASEGT. Trimming cost V 7 bases and J 7 bases; bases outside gene matches: 9. This CDR3 spans 14 amino acids. For the CDR3, the DNA is TGTGCCAGCACCTCGGACAGGGTAGGGAATGAGCAGTTCTTC. It yields the protein CASTSDRVGNEQFF.

This clone appeared a single time. The genes are TRBV21-1 and TRBJ2-7; whether TRBD1, the table's D call, matches the DNA was not checked. TRBV21-1 is described as a pseudogene. The CDR3 length is 17 residues. CDR3: CASSHQSRTGGSYEQYF. CDR3 bases: TGTGCCAGCAGCCACCAAAGCAGGACAGGGGGTTCCTACGAGCAGTACTTC.

This clone occurred once. The V call is TRBV28, the J call TRBJ2-7; the D gene is possibly TRBD1 (5 bases). The V end lost 6 bases, the J end lost 0 bases, and 6 bases lay between the germline ends. The CDR3 extends over 12 amino acids. The germline gives CDR1 MDHEN, CDR2 SYDVKM. The CDR3 region has the DNA TGTGCCAGCAGACAGGCCTCCTACGAGCAGTACTTC. Residues: CASRQASYEQYF. The entire variable domain, with the rest obtained from reference TRBV28 and TRBJ2-7, is as follows: DVKVTQSSRYLVKRTGEKVFLECVQDMDHENMFWYRQDPGLGLRLIYFSYDVKMKEKGDIPEGYSVSREKKERFSLILESASTNQTSMYLCASRQASYEQYFGPGTRLTVT.

CDR3 DNA sequence: TGTGCCAGCTCACCATATTGGGGGCAGGTCGATGAGCAGTTCTTC. Translating it yields CASSPYWGQVDEQFF. The J gene is TRBJ2-1, the V gene TRBV18, with a possible D match to TRBD1 (6 bases). Trimming removed 2 bases from V and 8 bases from J, with 16 bases in between. Per the germline V gene, CDR1 is KGHSH and CDR2 is LQKENI. The CDR3 totals 15 residues.

This chain uses TRBV18 with TRBJ2-1, with 11 bases fitting TRBD2. CDR1 and CDR2 (germline): KGHSH, LQKENI. V lost 4 bases and J lost 5; bases outside the gene matches: 1. The CDR3 covers 14 residues. The CDR3 nucleotides read TGTGCCAGCTCACTAGCGGGAGGGCACAATGAGCAGTTCTTC. Translating it yields CASSLAGGHNEQFF.

V usage is TRBV5-4 and J usage is TRBJ2-1; TRBD1 matches at 7 bases. The trim removed 4 bases at V and 8 bases at J, leaving 9 bases unmatched. This CDR3 is built from 14 residues. Looked up from germline, CDR1 is SGHNT and CDR2 is YYREEE (reference sequence). CDR3 coding DNA: TGTGCCAGCAGCCGACGAACAGGGGCGGATGAGCAGTTCTTC. This gives the protein CASSRRTGADEQFF.

This clone was observed a few times. CDR3 nucleotides: TGTGCCAGCAGTTTACTGGACAGGGAGAACACTGAAGCTTTCTTT. It is translated as CASSLLDRENTEAFF. V and J are TRBV28 and TRBJ1-1; 8 bases fit TRBD1. V was clipped by 2 bases and J by 1 base; unmatched bases: 3. The germline V gene has CDR1 MDHEN and CDR2 SYDVKM. CDR3 size: 15 residues.

A few counts support this clone. J is TRBJ2-1 and V is TRBV4-1; 7 bases line up with TRBD2. Germline assignment: CDR1 MGHRA and CDR2 YSYEKL. This CDR3 is 16 amino acids long. Trimming at V came to 0 bases and at J to 5 bases, leaving 7 bases not matched to a gene. The CDR3 DNA sequence: TGCGCCAGCAGCCAAGAAGCACCGGCGGGGGACAATGAGCAGTTCTTC. Its translation: CASSQEAPAGDNEQFF.

The chain uses TRBV15 and TRBJ2-7, with 7 bases matching TRBD2. The CDR3 runs to 15 residues. V lost 0 bases and J lost 2; bases outside the gene matches: 4. Germline V gives CDR1 LNHNV, CDR2 YYDKDF (reference sequence). The CDR3 bases are TGTGCCACCAGCAGAGAAAGCGGGACGGCCTACGAGCAGTACTTC. It specifies CATSRESGTAYEQYF.

This chain joins TRBV5-4 and TRBJ2-3; D is perhaps TRBD1 (6 bases). Germline V gene sequence: CDR1 SGHNT, CDR2 YYREEE (reference sequence). The CDR3 length is 16 residues. V shed 5 bases and J shed 3 bases, with 19 bases lying between them. CDR3 residues: CASSQGFRASTDTQYF. DNA for the CDR3: TGTGCCAGCAGTCAGGGGTTTCGGGCCTCGACAGATACGCAGTATTTT. Looking up the rest from reference TRBV5-4 and TRBJ2-3 gives the full variable domain: ETGVTQSPTHLIKTRGQQVTLRCSSQSGHNTVSWYQQALGQGPQFIFQYYREEENGRGNFPPRFSGLQFPNYSSELNVNALELDDSALYLCASSQGFRASTDTQYFGPGTRLTVL.